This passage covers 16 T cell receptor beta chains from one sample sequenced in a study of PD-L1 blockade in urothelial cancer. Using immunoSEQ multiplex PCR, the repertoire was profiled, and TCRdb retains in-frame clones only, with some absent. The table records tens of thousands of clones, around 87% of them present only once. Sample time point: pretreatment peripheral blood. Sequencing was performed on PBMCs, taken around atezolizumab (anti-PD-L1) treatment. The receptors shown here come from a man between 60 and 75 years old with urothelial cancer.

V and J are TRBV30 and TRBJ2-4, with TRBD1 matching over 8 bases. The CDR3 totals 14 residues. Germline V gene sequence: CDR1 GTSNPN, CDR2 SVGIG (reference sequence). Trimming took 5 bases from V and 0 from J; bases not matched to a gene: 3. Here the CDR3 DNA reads TGTGCCTGGGGACAGGGACTAGCCAAAAACATTCAGTACTTC. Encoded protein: CAWGQGLAKNIQYF.

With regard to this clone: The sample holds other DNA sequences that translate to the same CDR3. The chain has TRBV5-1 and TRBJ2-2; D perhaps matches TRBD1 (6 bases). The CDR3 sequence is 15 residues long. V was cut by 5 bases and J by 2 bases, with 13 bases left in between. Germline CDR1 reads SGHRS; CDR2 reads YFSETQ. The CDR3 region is CASRIETGNTGELFF. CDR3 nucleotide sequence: TGCGCCAGCAGAATTGAGACAGGAAACACCGGGGAGCTGTTTTTT.

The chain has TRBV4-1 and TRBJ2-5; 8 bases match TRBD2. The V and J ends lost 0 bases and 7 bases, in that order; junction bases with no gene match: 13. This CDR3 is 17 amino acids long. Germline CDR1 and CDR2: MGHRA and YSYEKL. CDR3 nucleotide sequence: TGCGCCAGCAGCCAAGATATTGCGGGGGGCCCCTCTCCGACCCAGTACTTC. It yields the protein CASSQDIAGGPSPTQYF.

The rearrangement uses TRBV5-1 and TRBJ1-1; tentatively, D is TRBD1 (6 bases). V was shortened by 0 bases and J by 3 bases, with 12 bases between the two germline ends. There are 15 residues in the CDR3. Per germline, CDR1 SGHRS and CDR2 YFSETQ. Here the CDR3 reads CASSLGQGWHTEAFF. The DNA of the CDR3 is TGCGCCAGCAGCTTGGGGCAGGGGTGGCACACTGAAGCTTTCTTT. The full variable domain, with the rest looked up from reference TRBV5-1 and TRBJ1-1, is KAGVTQTPRYLIKTRGQQVTLSCSPISGHRSVSWYQQTPGQGLQFLFEYFSETQRNKGNFPGRFSGRQFSNSRSEMNVSTLELGDSALYLCASSLGQGWHTEAFFGQGTRLTVV.

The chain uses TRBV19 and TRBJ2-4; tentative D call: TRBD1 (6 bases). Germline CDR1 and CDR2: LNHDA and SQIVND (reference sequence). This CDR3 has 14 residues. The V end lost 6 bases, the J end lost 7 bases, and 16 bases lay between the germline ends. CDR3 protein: CASRFRDIENIQYF. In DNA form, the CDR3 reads TGTGCCAGTAGATTCCGGGACATCGAGAACATTCAGTACTTC.

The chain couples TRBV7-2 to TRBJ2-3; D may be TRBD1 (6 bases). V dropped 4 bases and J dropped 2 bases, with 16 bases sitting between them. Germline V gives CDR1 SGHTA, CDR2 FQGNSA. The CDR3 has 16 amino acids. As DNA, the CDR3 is TGTGCCAGCAGCTCCCGGCACAGGGAACCCACAGATACGCAGTATTTT. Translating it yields CASSSRHREPTDTQYF.

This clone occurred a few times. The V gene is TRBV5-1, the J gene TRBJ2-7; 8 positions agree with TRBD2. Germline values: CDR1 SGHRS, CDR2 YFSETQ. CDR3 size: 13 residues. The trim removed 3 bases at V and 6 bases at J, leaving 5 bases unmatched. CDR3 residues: CASSSGTRREQYF. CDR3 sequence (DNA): TGCGCCAGCAGCTCCGGGACTAGACGCGAGCAGTACTTC.

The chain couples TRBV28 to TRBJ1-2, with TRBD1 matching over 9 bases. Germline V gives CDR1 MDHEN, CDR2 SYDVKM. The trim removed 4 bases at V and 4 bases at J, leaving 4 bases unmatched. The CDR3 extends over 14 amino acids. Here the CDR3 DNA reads TGTGCCAGCAGTTCGGGACAGGGAGGCTATGGCTACACCTTC. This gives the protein CASSSGQGGYGYTF.

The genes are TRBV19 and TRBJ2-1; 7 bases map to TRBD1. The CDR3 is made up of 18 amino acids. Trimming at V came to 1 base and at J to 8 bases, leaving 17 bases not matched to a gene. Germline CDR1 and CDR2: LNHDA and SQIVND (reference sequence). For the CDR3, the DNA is TGTGCCAGTAGTATAGTAGGGGCAGCAGGGGGTGGTATGTATGAGCAGTTCTTC. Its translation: CASSIVGAAGGGMYEQFF.

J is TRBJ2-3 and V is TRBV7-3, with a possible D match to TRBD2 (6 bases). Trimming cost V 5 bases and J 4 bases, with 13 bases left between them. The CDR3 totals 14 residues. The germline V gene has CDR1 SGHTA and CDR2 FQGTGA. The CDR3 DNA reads TGTGCCAGCAGCGATGGAGCGGGCGCAGATACGCAGTATTTT. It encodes CASSDGAGADTQYF.

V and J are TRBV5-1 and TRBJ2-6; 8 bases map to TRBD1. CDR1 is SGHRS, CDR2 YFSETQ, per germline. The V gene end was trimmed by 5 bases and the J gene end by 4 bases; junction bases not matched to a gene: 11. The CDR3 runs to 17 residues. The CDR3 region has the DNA TGCGCCAGCAGTTCGCGGACAGGGATGATGGGGGCCAACGTCCTGACTTTC. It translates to CASSSRTGMMGANVLTF.

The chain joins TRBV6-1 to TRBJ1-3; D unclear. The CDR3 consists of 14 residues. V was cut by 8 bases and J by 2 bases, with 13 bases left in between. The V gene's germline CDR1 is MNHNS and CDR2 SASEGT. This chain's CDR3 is CASRGTNAGNTIYF. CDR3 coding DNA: TGTGCCAGCCGAGGAACGAACGCTGGAAACACCATATATTTT.

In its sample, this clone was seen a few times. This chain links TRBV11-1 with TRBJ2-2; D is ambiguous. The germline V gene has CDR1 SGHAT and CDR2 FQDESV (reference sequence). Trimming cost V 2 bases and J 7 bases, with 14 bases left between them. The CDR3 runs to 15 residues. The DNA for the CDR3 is TGTGCCAGCAGCTTATCGATCCCGAGTTACGGGGAGCTGTTTTTT. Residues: CASSLSIPSYGELFF.

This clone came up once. The CDR3: CASSPDRPNSPLHF. DNA for the CDR3: TGTGCCAGCAGCCCGGACAGGCCGAATTCACCCCTCCACTTT. The rearrangement links TRBV9 to TRBJ1-6; 7 nucleotides match TRBD1. CDR3 size: 14 residues. With V trimmed by 4 bases and J by 7 bases, 5 bases remained unmatched. Looked up from germline, CDR1 is SGDLS and CDR2 is YYNGEE.

The CDR3 DNA sequence: TGTGCCAGCAGTGAATTCCAGGGGGAGAATGAAAAACTGTTTTTT. Translated: CASSEFQGENEKLFF. The gene calls are TRBV6-1 and TRBJ1-4, with 7 bases fitting TRBD1. V lost 2 bases, J lost 5 bases, and 5 bases stayed unmatched. Germline CDR1 MNHNS, CDR2 SASEGT. The CDR3 has 15 residues.

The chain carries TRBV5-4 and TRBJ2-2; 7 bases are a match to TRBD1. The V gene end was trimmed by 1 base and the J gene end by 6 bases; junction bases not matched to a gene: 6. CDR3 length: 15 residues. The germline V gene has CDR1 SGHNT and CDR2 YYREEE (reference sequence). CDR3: CASSLSGGFSGELFF. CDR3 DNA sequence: TGTGCCAGCAGCTTGTCAGGGGGATTTTCCGGGGAGCTGTTTTTT.